What follows are 30 T cell receptor beta chains derived from one specimen sequenced in a study of human T cells and chemical hapten exposure. TCRdb re-analysed the RACE reads in MiXCR, keeping a single row per CDR3 protein. This sample yields under 200,000 distinct CDR3 sequences, of which roughly a quarter are seen a single time; under 2.5% belongs to the top ten. Stated time point: patch test 3, about 24 weeks after DPC sensitization. Treatment noted: therapeutic diphenylcyclopropenone sensitization with weekly scalp DPC. The sequencing used whole blood, collected in connection with sensitization to the hapten diphenylcyclopropenone (DPC). These receptors all come from a woman aged 18-35 years with alopecia areata. Some clones in this sample may be carry-over from other donors' samples.

The J gene is TRBJ2-5, the V gene TRBV20-1; possible D gene TRBD1, 6 bases. Germline CDR1 DFQATT, CDR2 SNEGSKA (reference sequence). Deletions cut 3 bases from V and 2 bases from J, with 16 bases between. This CDR3 is 15 amino acids long. In DNA form, the CDR3 reads TGCAGTGCTAGTGAGTCTCAGGGGTGGCAAGAGACCCAGTACTTC. Its translation: CSASESQGWQETQYF.

The gene calls are TRBV6-4 and TRBJ2-1; 8 bases fit TRBD2. The CDR3 loop spans 16 amino acids. With V trimmed by 3 bases and J by 1 base, 5 bases remained unmatched. Germline CDR1 MRHNA, CDR2 SNTAGT. CDR3 bases: TGTGCCAGCAGTGAGAGTAGCGGGGTTTCCTACAATGAGCAGTTCTTC. Residues: CASSESSGVSYNEQFF.

The V call is TRBV6-6, the J call TRBJ2-1; D is undetermined. The germline V gene encodes CDR1 MNHNY and CDR2 SVGAGI (reference sequence). The V end was cut by 2 bases, the J end by 7 bases, with 6 bases between. This CDR3 has 12 amino acids. The CDR3 sequence: CASSYVVNEQFF. As DNA, the CDR3 is TGTGCCAGCAGTTACGTCGTTAATGAGCAGTTCTTC.

V is TRBV4-1 and J is TRBJ2-3; 8 bases are shared with TRBD2. Germline trimming cut 0 bases from V and 2 bases from J; bases unmatched to any gene: 7. Germline CDR1 is MGHRA and CDR2 is YSYEKL. The CDR3 totals 17 residues. The CDR3 reads CASSQDGAGGPTDTQYF. CDR3 bases: TGCGCCAGCAGCCAAGATGGGGCGGGGGGCCCCACAGATACGCAGTATTTT.

This clonotype was seen a few times. The chain links TRBV7-2 to TRBJ2-3; 10 bases are a match to TRBD2. The V gene end was trimmed by 4 bases and the J gene end by 5 bases; junction bases not matched to a gene: 6. The germline V gene has CDR1 SGHTA and CDR2 FQGNSA. The CDR3 covers 15 residues. CDR3 residues: CASSSLLAGQDTQYF. DNA for the CDR3: TGTGCCAGCAGCTCCCTACTAGCGGGACAAGATACGCAGTATTTT.

In nucleotides, the CDR3 is TGCGCCAGCAGCCACGTAAAACGGCAGCCGAACACCGGGGAGCTGTTTTTT. This codes for CASSHVKRQPNTGELFF. This chain joins TRBV4-3 and TRBJ2-2; D call uncertain. This CDR3 has 17 residues. Trimming stripped 3 bases from V and 0 bases from J, with 14 bases between. CDR1 is LGHNA, CDR2 YSLEER, per germline.

The chain is built from TRBV27 and TRBJ2-3, with TRBD2 as a possible D gene (6 bases). V lost 10 bases and J 7 bases, leaving 21 bases between the germline ends. The CDR3 is 14 residues long. Germline lookup yields CDR1 MNHEY and CDR2 SMNVEV (reference sequence). Here the CDR3 reads CATTRLSEGYTQYF. DNA for the CDR3: TGTGCCACAACCCGGTTGTCGGAGGGGTATACGCAGTATTTT.

This clonotype was seen a handful of times. J is TRBJ2-7 and V is TRBV6-2 or TRBV6-3; perhaps TRBD1 as D (5 bases). Germline CDR1 is MNHEY and CDR2 is SVGEGT. The CDR3 loop spans 15 amino acids. V was cut by 2 bases and J by 2 bases, with 13 bases left in between. The CDR3 DNA is TGTGCCAGCAGTTACCGGCAGGGCCTTGCCTACGAGCAGTACTTC. Translated: CASSYRQGLAYEQYF.

This clonotype was counted many times. The J gene is TRBJ2-2, the V gene TRBV5-1; 9 nucleotides align to TRBD2. Germline values: CDR1 SGHRS, CDR2 YFSETQ. CDR3 length: 17 amino acids. V was clipped by 0 bases and J by 0 bases; unmatched bases: 3. CDR3 sequence (DNA): TGCGCCAGCAGCTTGGCGGCTAGCGGGGCGAACACCGGGGAGCTGTTTTTT. Protein product: CASSLAASGANTGELFF.

Comments on this clonotype: A read error is likely here: a far larger clone is one base away. The chain couples TRBV7-8 to TRBJ2-7; D might be TRBD1 (6 bases). CDR1 and CDR2 (germline): SGHVS, FQNEAQ. The V end was cut by 6 bases, the J end by 3 bases, with 6 bases between. The CDR3 is 11 amino acids. The CDR3 loop reads CASRGGYEQYF. The CDR3 DNA follows: TGTGCCAGCAGAGGGGGCTACGAGCAGTACTTC.

The genes are TRBV20-1 and TRBJ2-1; D is uncertain. V dropped 2 bases and J dropped 3 bases, with 5 bases sitting between them. This CDR3 region has 12 residues. Germline V lookup: CDR1 DFQATT, CDR2 SNEGSKA (reference sequence). CDR3 loop: CSARPHYNEQFF. DNA of the CDR3: TGCAGTGCTAGACCCCACTACAATGAGCAGTTCTTC.

The chain combines TRBV9 with TRBJ2-5; possible D gene TRBD1, 6 bases. The ends were cut back, 3 bases at V and 2 bases at J, with 14 bases in the middle. CDR3 size: 15 residues. Germline CDR1 and CDR2: SGDLS and YYNGEE. The CDR3 DNA reads TGTGCCAGCAGCGCACCGACAGGATCTCAAGAGACCCAGTACTTC. Encoded protein: CASSAPTGSQETQYF.

This chain links TRBV5-1 with TRBJ2-2; D uncertain. V dropped 6 bases and J dropped 0 bases, with 9 bases sitting between them. This CDR3 spans 14 amino acids. Germline lookup yields CDR1 SGHRS and CDR2 YFSETQ. The CDR3 nucleotides read TGCGCCAGCAATTCAGGCCCGAACACCGGGGAGCTGTTTTTT. Residues: CASNSGPNTGELFF.

The genes are TRBV27 and TRBJ1-2; a possible D gene is TRBD1 (6 bases). The CDR3 is made up of 12 amino acids. The germline V and J ends were trimmed by 7 bases and 11 bases, with 17 bases remaining between them. Per the germline V gene, CDR1 is MNHEY and CDR2 is SMNVEV (reference sequence). CDR3 region: CASKTGSGLYTF. CDR3 sequence (DNA): TGTGCCAGCAAAACAGGGTCAGGGCTTTACACCTTC.

This chain links TRBV4-1 with TRBJ1-6; possibly TRBD1 for D (5 bases). The CDR3 consists of 15 residues. The V and J ends lost 1 base and 10 bases respectively, with 14 bases between them. In germline, CDR1 is MGHRA, CDR2 YSYEKL. CDR3 nucleotides: TGCGCCAGCAGCCAAGGTGCAGGGCGCGGATCACCCCTCCACTTT. Its protein product is CASSQGAGRGSPLHF.

This sequence joins TRBV4-3 and TRBJ1-2, with 7 bases aligning to TRBD1. In germline, CDR1 is LGHNA, CDR2 YSLEER. V dropped 2 bases and J dropped 3; count of bases not matched to a gene: 18. The CDR3 is 19 amino acids. The CDR3: CASSQSRQLVAGGDYGYTF. The CDR3 coding sequence is TGCGCCAGCAGCCAATCTCGACAACTCGTGGCAGGGGGAGACTATGGCTACACCTTC.

In this sample, this clonotype turned up a few times. Written as DNA, the CDR3 is TGTGCCAGCAGCCTGGTGGGGGGCTCCTATAATTCACCCCTCCACTTT. This encodes CASSLVGGSYNSPLHF. The chain uses TRBV5-5 and TRBJ1-6; tentatively, D is TRBD1 (5 bases). The germline CDR1 and CDR2 sequences are SGHKS and YYEKEE (reference sequence). Trimming stripped 4 bases from V and 0 bases from J, with 11 bases between. The CDR3 length is 16 residues.

This clonotype was seen a handful of times. The chain has TRBV7-9 and TRBJ2-3, with D tentatively TRBD1 (6 bases). V was cut by 2 bases and J by 3 bases, with 12 bases left in between. Germline CDR1 is SEHNR and CDR2 is FQNEAQ (reference sequence). The CDR3 extends over 15 amino acids. CDR3 DNA sequence: TGTGCCAGCAGCTTAAACAGGGTTAAAACAGATACGCAGTATTTT. Amino acids: CASSLNRVKTDTQYF.

With respect to this clonotype: One end of the junction varies from germline; a read error may be responsible. This chain joins TRBV7-9 and TRBJ2-2; D possibly uses TRBD1 or TRBD2 (6 bases each). CDR1 and CDR2 from the germline V gene are SEHNR and FQNEAQ (reference sequence). The CDR3 has 12 amino acids. As DNA, the CDR3 is TGCGAGGGGGGTCAGAACACCGGGGAGCTGTTTTTT. Its translation is CEGGQNTGELFF.

This clonotype was seen only a few times. CDR3 amino acids: CASSRQQYSYEQYF. CDR3 DNA: TGCGCCAGCAGCCGACAGCAATACTCCTACGAGCAGTACTTC. The genes are TRBV4-1 and TRBJ2-7, with D possibly TRBD1 on 5 matching bases. CDR1 is MGHRA and CDR2 is YSYEKL in the germline V gene. The germline V and J ends were trimmed by 4 bases and 0 bases, with 10 bases remaining between them. The CDR3 covers 14 residues.

This clonotype was seen a handful of times. This sequence joins TRBV10-3 and TRBJ2-7, with D possibly matching TRBD2 (5 bases). Germline values: CDR1 ENHRY, CDR2 SYGVKD. V was trimmed by 1 base and J by 6 bases, leaving 7 bases between them. The CDR3 runs 12 residues. The CDR3 protein is CAISELDSEQYF. CDR3 DNA: TGTGCCATCAGTGAGTTGGACTCCGAGCAGTACTTC.

This clonotype has only a few counts. The gene calls are TRBV29-1 and TRBJ2-1; 13 nucleotides align to TRBD2. This CDR3 has 14 amino acids. V was pared by 6 bases and J by 7 bases, with 6 bases of the junction left unmatched. In germline, CDR1 is SQVTM, CDR2 ANQGSEA. CDR3 coding DNA: TGCAGCGTCAAGACTAGCGGGAGGAAGAATGAGCAGTTCTTC. Protein sequence: CSVKTSGRKNEQFF.

The table lists this clonotype with many counts. The chain is built from TRBV6-2 or TRBV6-3 and TRBJ2-2; D is unresolved. The germline V and J ends were trimmed by 7 bases and 1 base, with 16 bases remaining between them. This CDR3 region has 16 residues. Germline loops: CDR1 MNHEY, CDR2 SVGEGT. In nucleotides, the CDR3 is TGTGCCAGCAAATCCCCGGACGAGGAGAACACCGGGGAGCTGTTTTTT. It specifies CASKSPDEENTGELFF.

V usage is TRBV29-1 and J usage is TRBJ2-7; TRBD2 matches at 13 bases. The V and J ends lost 4 bases and 3 bases, in that order; junction bases with no gene match: 6. The CDR3 has 15 residues. Germline V gives CDR1 SQVTM, CDR2 ANQGSEA. In DNA form, the CDR3 reads TGCAGCGTTGTACTAGCGGGAGGGAGTAACTACGAGCAGTACTTC. It codes for CSVVLAGGSNYEQYF.

The chain uses TRBV7-2 and TRBJ2-7; 10 bases match TRBD1. Germline CDR1 reads SGHTA; CDR2 reads FQGNSA. The V segment lost 3 bases and the J segment 2 bases; nucleotides outside the gene matches: 7. The CDR3 totals 16 residues. The CDR3 region has the DNA TGTGCCAGCAGCTTGGCGGGGACAGGGGCCCCCTACGAGCAGTACTTC. Translating it yields CASSLAGTGAPYEQYF.

The CDR3 loop is CASSPHRGPNTGELFF. As DNA, the CDR3 is TGTGCCAGCAGCCCGCACAGGGGGCCGAACACCGGGGAGCTGTTTTTT. V and J are TRBV7-8 and TRBJ2-2; 9 bases fit TRBD1. The germline V gene has CDR1 SGHVS and CDR2 FQNEAQ. This CDR3 region has 16 residues. Trimming at V came to 5 bases and at J to 0 bases, leaving 4 bases not matched to a gene.

The rearrangement links TRBV7-9 to TRBJ2-2, with D uncertain. There are 19 residues in the CDR3. Between the trimmed V and J ends, which lost 5 bases and 1 base, there was a span of 23 bases. Germline CDR1 reads SEHNR; CDR2 reads FQNEAQ (reference sequence). The CDR3 loop is CASSLSRPGLGRNTGELFF. The CDR3 nucleotides are TGTGCCAGCAGCCTTAGTCGACCCGGGCTAGGGCGGAACACCGGGGAGCTGTTTTTT.

The V and J genes are TRBV29-1 and TRBJ2-3; 8 nucleotides match TRBD1. Trimming removed 7 bases from V and 5 bases from J; junction bases left unmatched: 5. The germline V gene has CDR1 SQVTM and CDR2 ANQGSEA. CDR3 length equals 12 residues. The CDR3 is CSASDRGDTQYF. Here the CDR3 DNA reads TGCAGCGCTTCCGACAGGGGAGATACGCAGTATTTT.

The chain combines TRBV29-1 with TRBJ2-3, with a weak D call TRBD2 (6 bases). This CDR3 has 13 residues. Germline-derived CDR1 and CDR2 are SQVTM and ANQGSEA. Deletions cut 1 base from V and 5 bases from J, with 10 bases between. The CDR3 sequence is CSVEAGVGDTQYF. The CDR3 nucleotides are TGCAGCGTTGAAGCGGGGGTGGGAGATACGCAGTATTTT.

Many counts were recorded for this clonotype. CDR3: CASSDSAGGHNEQFF. In nucleotides, the CDR3 is TGTGCCAGCAGTGACTCAGCGGGAGGGCACAATGAGCAGTTCTTC. The V and J genes are TRBV6-4 and TRBJ2-1; 10 nucleotides match TRBD2. This CDR3 comprises 15 residues. Trimming cost V 0 bases and J 5 bases; bases outside gene matches: 1. CDR1 is MRHNA, CDR2 SNTAGT, per germline.